These T cell receptor beta chains were read from a single sample in a study of regulatory T cells in long-lasting Graves disease. In TCRdb, the multiplex PCR reads were re-called with MiXCR into one record per CDR3 protein. The table has 320,000 or so distinct CDR3 sequences, more than 15% seen once. Sequencing was performed on peripheral blood mononuclear cells (PBMCs), taken at new diagnosis, from a patient treated with antithyroid drugs. These receptors were obtained from a female donor with Graves disease. The CDR3 runs from the conserved cysteine through the conserved F or W. The D gene is left open where the match is weak. A clone size is listed for some rows: how often the clone was seen (once, few, many), or a class if it is expanded.

v_gene	d_gene	abundance	j_gene	CDR3nt	CDR3aa
TRBV5-1	NA	NA	TRBJ2-2	TGCGCCAGCAGCCCCTTAGGGGCTGGGGAGCTGTTTTTT	CASSPLGAGELFF
TRBV19	NA	NA	TRBJ1-4	TGTGCCAGTAGTACAGGGACCGCAACTAATGAAAAACTGTTTTTT	CASSTGTATNEKLFF
TRBV19	NA	many	TRBJ1-5	TGTGCCAGTAGTATCAGGGTCTCTCAGCCCCAGCATTTT	CASSIRVSQPQHF
TRBV5-1	TRBD1	NA	TRBJ2-2	TGCGCCAGCAGCTCAGGGGGCCAGGGCGGTTGGGCGAACACCGGGGAGCTGTTTTTT	CASSSGGQGGWANTGELFF
TRBV6-2/TRBV6-3	NA	many	TRBJ2-2	TGTGCCAGCAGTTACGTGAACACCGGGGAGCTGTTTTTT	CASSYVNTGELFF
TRBV18	TRBD1	many	TRBJ1-1	TGTGCCAGCTCACCCACGGACAGGGGAAGCACTGAAGCTTTCTTT	CASSPTDRGSTEAFF
TRBV7-9	TRBD1	few	TRBJ2-3	TGTGCCAGCAGCCGAGGGACAGGGGGCGTAGATACGCAGTATTTT	CASSRGTGGVDTQYF
TRBV10-3	NA	many	TRBJ1-1	TGTGCCATCAGTGAGGGAGGAGTCCAAGCTTTCTTT	CAISEGGVQAFF
TRBV20-1	NA	many	TRBJ2-6	TGCAGTGCTAGCTGGGACGGCCCGACCAACGTCCTGACTTTC	CSASWDGPTNVLTF
TRBV12-3/TRBV12-4	NA	NA	TRBJ2-7	TGTGCCAGCAGTTTAGCGCTCAAGTACGAGCAGTACTTC	CASSLALKYEQYF
TRBV19	NA	NA	TRBJ1-4	TGTGCCAGTAGTATAGCGGGACCGGCAACTAATGAAAGACTGTTTTTT	CASSIAGPATNERLFF
TRBV4-1	TRBD2	NA	TRBJ2-1	TGCGCCAGCAGTCCTCCGGGACTAGCGGGAGAGAGCTCCTACAATGAGCAGTTCTTC	CASSPPGLAGESSYNEQFF
TRBV7-9	TRBD1	many	TRBJ2-4	TGTGCCAGCAGCCGGACAGGTCTAGCCAAAAACATTCAGTACTTC	CASSRTGLAKNIQYF
TRBV5-1	NA	NA	TRBJ2-3	TGCGCCAGCAGCTGGGTAGCAGATACGCAGTATTTT	CASSWVADTQYF
TRBV6-1	TRBD2	NA	TRBJ2-3	TGTGCCAGCAGGGACAAATCGGGACTAGCGGGAGGGCCGTCGGATACGCAGTATTTT	CASRDKSGLAGGPSDTQYF
TRBV7-2	NA	NA	TRBJ2-1	TGTGCCAGCTCACCACCGAACGATTTTGAGCAGTTCTTC	CASSPPNDFEQFF
TRBV2	NA	few	TRBJ2-7	TGTGCCAGCAGCGGTAGGGGAGTAGGCTACGAGCAGTACTTC	CASSGRGVGYEQYF
TRBV19	NA	few	TRBJ2-4	TGTGCCAGTAGTATTGGTGCAGGGAGGAGGTTAGCCAAAAACATTCAGTACTTC	CASSIGAGRRLAKNIQYF
TRBV2	NA	NA	TRBJ2-6	TGTGCCAGCAGTCCCCGATGGCCAGGACTACCCCCTCCGTTTTTTGGGGCCAACGTCCCGACTTTC	CASSPRWPGLPPPFFGANVPTF
TRBV28	TRBD1	NA	TRBJ1-6	TGTGCCAGCGACAGGGGACCCCTCCACTTT	CASDRGPLHF
TRBV28	NA	NA	TRBJ2-4	TGTGCCAGCAGGAAGCTAGCCAAAAACATTCAGTACTTC	CASRKLAKNIQYF
TRBV27	NA	many	TRBJ1-1	TGTGCCAGCACCCCCACAGGGTTTAGTGAAGCTTTCTTT	CASTPTGFSEAFF